The text below deals with one T cell receptor (beta chain). In the same sample, other DNA sequences code for this CDR3. This record comes from a study of technical replicates of blood from a few donors. The method was immunoSEQ multiplex PCR; TCRdb's version includes in-frame clones alone and lacks a portion of them. In the table there are some 90,000 clones, about 95% of which are singletons. The receptor's source is a human donor in good health. Material: T cells isolated from PBMCs.

CDR3 DNA sequence: TGTGCCAGCAGCCCTAGCGGAGGGGGAGAGACCCAGTACTTC. It yields the protein CASSPSGGGETQYF. This rearrangement joins TRBV9 to TRBJ2-5; TRBD2 is a possible D gene (7 bases). Germline-derived CDR1 and CDR2 are SGDLS and YYNGEE. V lost 4 bases and J 4 bases, leaving 14 bases between the germline ends. The CDR3 covers 14 residues.